This T cell receptor beta chain is from a study of beta chain features in type 1 diabetes. About the research overall: Cell yields, gender and age were comparable in patients and healthy donors. General study findings and limits: Equally in patients and controls, shorter templates might have been favored by PCR. Shortening that was moderate but significant affected the TCRB CDR3s of Type 1 diabetes patients in all four CD4+ subsets.

This clone was detected a few times. No antigen is known for it. Per germline, CDR1 SEHNR and CDR2 FQNEAQ (reference sequence). V lost 2 bases to trimming and J lost 4 bases, with 9 bases between them. There are 14 residues in the CDR3. Reverse transcription of all isolated RNA meant that expressed TCRB transcripts were sequenced. Using immunoSEQ multiplex PCR, the repertoire was profiled, and TCRdb retains in-frame clones only, with some absent. In the table there are more than 300,000 clones, approximately 12% of which are singletons. The specimen sequenced was naive CD4+ T cells from blood. The receptor was isolated from a man aged 18 to 30 in good health. The gene calls are TRBV7-9 and TRBJ1-3, with no clear D. CDR3 in DNA: TGTGCCAGCAGCTTACTTCCCTCCGGAAACACCATATATTTT. Its translation is CASSLLPSGNTIYF.